The clone carrying this T cell receptor (beta chain) was observed many times. No DNA is shown, since the ends of the CDR3 on it are uncertain; the CDR3 is the one TCRdb lists. The CDR3 is 13 residues long, counting both termini. TCRdb reanalysed the 5' RACE reads using MiXCR and keeps one entry per CDR3 protein. The repertoire consists of under 45,000 distinct CDR3 sequences, with approximately 5.1% occurring once and the leading ten covering 5.5% to 7%. The data derive from a study of early T cells in non-severe SARS-CoV-2 infection. The chain has TRBV12-3 or TRBV12-4 and TRBJ2-1. The material sequenced was whole blood, taken at baseline. This receptor was obtained from an adult who was a healthcare worker with PCR-confirmed SARS-CoV-2 infection or an uninfected control (not recorded which). The CDR3 reads CASSSSGYNEQFF.